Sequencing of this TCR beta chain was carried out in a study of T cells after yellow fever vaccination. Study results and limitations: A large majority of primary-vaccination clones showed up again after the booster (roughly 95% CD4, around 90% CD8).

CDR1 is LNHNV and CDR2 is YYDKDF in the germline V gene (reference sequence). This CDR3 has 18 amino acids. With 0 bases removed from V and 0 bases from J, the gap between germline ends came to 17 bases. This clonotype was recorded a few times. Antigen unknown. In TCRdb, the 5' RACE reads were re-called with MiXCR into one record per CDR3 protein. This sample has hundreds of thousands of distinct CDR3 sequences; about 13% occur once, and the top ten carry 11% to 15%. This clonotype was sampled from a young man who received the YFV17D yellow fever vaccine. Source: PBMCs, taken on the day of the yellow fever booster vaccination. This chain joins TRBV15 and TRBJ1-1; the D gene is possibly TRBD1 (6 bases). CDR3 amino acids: CATSRDRRTVRVNTEAFF. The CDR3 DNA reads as TGTGCCACCAGCAGAGATCGCAGGACAGTTCGAGTGAACACTGAAGCTTTCTTT.